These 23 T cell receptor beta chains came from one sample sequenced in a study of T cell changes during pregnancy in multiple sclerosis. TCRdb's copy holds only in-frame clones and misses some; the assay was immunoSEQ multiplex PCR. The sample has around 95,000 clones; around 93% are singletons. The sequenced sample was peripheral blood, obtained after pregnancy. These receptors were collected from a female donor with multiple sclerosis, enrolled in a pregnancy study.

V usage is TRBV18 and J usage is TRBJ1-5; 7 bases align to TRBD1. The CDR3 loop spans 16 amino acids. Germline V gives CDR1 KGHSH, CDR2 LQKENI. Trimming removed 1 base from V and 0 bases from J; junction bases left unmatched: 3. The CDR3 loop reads CASSPLGTASNQPQHF. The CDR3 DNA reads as TGTGCCAGCTCACCACTTGGGACAGCTAGCAATCAGCCCCAGCATTTT.

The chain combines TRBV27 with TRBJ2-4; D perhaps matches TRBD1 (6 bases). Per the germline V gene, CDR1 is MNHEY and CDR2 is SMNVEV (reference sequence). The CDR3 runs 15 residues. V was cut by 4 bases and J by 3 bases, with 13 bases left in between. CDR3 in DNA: TGTGCCAGCAGTTCCCGACAGGCGGTCAAAAACATTCAGTACTTC. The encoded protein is CASSSRQAVKNIQYF.

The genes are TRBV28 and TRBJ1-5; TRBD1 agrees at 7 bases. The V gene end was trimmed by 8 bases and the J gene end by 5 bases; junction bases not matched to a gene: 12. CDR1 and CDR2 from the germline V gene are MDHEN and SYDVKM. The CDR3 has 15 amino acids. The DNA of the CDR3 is TGTGCCAGCTCCTCCCCCGGGACAGTTGATCAGCCCCAGCATTTT. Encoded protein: CASSSPGTVDQPQHF.

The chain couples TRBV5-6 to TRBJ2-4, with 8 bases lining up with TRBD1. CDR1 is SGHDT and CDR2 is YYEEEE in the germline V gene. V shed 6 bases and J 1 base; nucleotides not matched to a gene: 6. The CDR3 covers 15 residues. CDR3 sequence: CASTTGVRAKNIQYF. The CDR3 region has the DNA TGTGCCAGCACGACAGGGGTGAGGGCCAAAAACATTCAGTACTTC.

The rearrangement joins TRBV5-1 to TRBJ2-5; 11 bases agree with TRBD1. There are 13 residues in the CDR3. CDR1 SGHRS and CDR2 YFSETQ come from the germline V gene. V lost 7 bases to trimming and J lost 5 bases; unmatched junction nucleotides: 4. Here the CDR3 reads CASGQGARETQYF. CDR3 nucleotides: TGCGCCAGCGGACAGGGGGCGCGGGAGACCCAGTACTTC.

The CDR3 sequence is CASSSENTGELFF. CDR3 sequence (DNA): TGTGCCAGCAGCTCAGAAAACACCGGGGAGCTGTTTTTT. The chain joins TRBV9 to TRBJ2-2; D is unclear. Germline V gene sequence: CDR1 SGDLS, CDR2 YYNGEE. This CDR3 is 13 amino acids long. The V end was cut by 4 bases, the J end by 2 bases, with 6 bases between.

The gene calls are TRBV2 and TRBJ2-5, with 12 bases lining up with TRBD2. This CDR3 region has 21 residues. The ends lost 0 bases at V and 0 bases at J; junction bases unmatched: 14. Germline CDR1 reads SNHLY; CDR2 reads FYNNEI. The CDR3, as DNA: TGTGCCAGCAGTGAAGCAAGGGAGGAACCGGGACTAGCGGGCCACCAAGAGACCCAGTACTTC. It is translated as CASSEAREEPGLAGHQETQYF.

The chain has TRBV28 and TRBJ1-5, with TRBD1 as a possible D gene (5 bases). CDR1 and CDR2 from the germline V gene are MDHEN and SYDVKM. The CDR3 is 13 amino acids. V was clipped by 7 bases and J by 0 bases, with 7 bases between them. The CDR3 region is CASTGPSNQPQHF. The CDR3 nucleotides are TGTGCCAGCACAGGGCCTAGCAATCAGCCCCAGCATTTT. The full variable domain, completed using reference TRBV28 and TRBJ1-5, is DVKVTQSSRYLVKRTGEKVFLECVQDMDHENMFWYRQDPGLGLRLIYFSYDVKMKEKGDIPEGYSVSREKKERFSLILESASTNQTSMYLCASTGPSNQPQHFGDGTRLSIL.

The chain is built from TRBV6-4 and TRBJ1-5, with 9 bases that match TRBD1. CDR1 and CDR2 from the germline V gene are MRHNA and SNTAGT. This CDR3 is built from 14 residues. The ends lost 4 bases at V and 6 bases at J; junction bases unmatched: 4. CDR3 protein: CASSGQGDGQPQHF. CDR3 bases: TGTGCCAGCAGTGGACAGGGGGACGGTCAGCCCCAGCATTTT.

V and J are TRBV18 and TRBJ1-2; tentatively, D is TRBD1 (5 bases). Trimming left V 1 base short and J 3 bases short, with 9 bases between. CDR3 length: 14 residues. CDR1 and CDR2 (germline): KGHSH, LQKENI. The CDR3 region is CASSPQRGDYGYTF. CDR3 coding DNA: TGTGCCAGCTCACCACAGCGGGGGGACTATGGCTACACCTTC.

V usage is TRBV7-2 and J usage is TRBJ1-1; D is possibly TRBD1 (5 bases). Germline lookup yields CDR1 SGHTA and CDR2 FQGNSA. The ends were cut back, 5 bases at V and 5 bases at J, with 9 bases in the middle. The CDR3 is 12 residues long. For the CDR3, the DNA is TGTGCCAGCAGCCGGGGGGGTACTGAAGCTTTCTTT. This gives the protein CASSRGGTEAFF. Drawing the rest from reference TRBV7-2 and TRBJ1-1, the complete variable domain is GAGVSQSPSNKVTEKGKDVELRCDPISGHTALYWYRQSLGQGLEFLIYFQGNSAPDKSGLPSDRFSAERTGGSVSTLTIQRTQQEDSAVYLCASSRGGTEAFFGQGTRLTVV.

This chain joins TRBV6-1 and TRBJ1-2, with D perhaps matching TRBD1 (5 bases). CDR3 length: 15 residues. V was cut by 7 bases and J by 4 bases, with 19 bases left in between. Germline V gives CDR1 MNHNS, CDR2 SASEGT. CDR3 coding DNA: TGTGCCAGCAACTCTAGGAGACAGACGATCTATGGCTACACCTTC. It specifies CASNSRRQTIYGYTF.

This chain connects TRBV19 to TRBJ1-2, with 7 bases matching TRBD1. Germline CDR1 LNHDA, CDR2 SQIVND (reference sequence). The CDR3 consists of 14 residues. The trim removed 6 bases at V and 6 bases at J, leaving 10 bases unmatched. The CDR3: CASRQQGFFDGYTF. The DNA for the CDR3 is TGTGCCAGTAGGCAACAGGGGTTTTTCGATGGCTACACCTTC.

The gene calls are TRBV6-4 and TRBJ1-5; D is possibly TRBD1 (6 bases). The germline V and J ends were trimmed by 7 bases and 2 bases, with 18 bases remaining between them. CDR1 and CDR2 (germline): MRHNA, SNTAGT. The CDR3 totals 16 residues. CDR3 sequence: CASKPDRTSGNQPQHF. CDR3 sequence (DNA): TGTGCCAGCAAGCCTGACAGGACGTCGGGCAATCAGCCCCAGCATTTT.

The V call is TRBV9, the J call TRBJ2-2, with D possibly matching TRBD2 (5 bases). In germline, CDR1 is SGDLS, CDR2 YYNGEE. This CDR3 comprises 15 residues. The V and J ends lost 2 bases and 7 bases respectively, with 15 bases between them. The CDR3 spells CASSVDFSPHGELFF. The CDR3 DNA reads TGTGCCAGCAGCGTGGACTTTAGCCCCCACGGGGAGCTGTTTTTT.

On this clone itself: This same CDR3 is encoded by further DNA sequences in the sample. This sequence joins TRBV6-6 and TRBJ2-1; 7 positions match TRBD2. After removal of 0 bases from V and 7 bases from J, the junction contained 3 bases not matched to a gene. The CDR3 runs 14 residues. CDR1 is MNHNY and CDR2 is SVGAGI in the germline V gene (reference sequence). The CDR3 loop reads CASSYSTGGNEQFF. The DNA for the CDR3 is TGTGCCAGCAGTTACTCGACGGGGGGTAATGAGCAGTTCTTC.

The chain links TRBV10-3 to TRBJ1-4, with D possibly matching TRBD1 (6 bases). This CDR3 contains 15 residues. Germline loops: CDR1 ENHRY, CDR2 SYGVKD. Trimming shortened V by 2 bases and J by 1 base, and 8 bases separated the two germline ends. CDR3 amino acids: CAISEDRLTNEKLFF. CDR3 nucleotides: TGTGCCATCAGTGAGGACAGGTTAACTAATGAAAAACTGTTTTTT.

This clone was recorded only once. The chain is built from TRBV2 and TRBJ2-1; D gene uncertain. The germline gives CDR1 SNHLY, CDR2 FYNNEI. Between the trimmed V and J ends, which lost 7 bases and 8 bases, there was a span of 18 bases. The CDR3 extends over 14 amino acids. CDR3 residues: CASKSRSSFDEQFF. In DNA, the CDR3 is TGTGCCAGCAAAAGTCGGAGTAGTTTCGATGAGCAGTTCTTC.

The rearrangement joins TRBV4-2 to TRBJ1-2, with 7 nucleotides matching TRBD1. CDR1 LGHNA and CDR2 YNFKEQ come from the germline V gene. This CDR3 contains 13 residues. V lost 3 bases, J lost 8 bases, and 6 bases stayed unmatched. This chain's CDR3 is CASSQGTERGYTF. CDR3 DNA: TGTGCCAGCAGCCAGGGGACAGAGCGGGGCTACACCTTC.

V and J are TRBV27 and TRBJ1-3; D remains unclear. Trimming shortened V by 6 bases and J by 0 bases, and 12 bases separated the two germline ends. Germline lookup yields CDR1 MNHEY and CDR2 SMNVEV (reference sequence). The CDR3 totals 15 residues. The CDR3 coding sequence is TGTGCCAGCAGCCAGAGGGCGACCTCTGGAAACACCATATATTTT. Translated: CASSQRATSGNTIYF.

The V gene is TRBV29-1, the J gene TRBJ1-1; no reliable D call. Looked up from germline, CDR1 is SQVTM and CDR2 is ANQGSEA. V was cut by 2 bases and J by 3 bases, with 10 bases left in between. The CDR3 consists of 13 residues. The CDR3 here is CSVEMRHYTEAFF. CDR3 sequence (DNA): TGCAGCGTTGAAATGCGGCATTACACTGAAGCTTTCTTT.

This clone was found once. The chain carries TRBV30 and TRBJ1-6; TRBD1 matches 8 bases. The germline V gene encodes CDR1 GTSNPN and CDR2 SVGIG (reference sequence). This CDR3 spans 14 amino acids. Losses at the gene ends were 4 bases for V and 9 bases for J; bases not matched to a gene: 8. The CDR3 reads CAWNPGQELSPLHF. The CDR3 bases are TGTGCCTGGAACCCGGGACAGGAGCTTTCACCCCTCCACTTT.

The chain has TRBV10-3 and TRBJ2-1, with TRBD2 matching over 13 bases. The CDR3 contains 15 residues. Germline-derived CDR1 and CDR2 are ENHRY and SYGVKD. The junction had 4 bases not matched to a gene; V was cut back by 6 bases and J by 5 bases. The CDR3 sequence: CAIRGTSGENNEQFF. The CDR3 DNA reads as TGTGCCATCAGGGGGACTAGCGGGGAGAACAATGAGCAGTTCTTC.